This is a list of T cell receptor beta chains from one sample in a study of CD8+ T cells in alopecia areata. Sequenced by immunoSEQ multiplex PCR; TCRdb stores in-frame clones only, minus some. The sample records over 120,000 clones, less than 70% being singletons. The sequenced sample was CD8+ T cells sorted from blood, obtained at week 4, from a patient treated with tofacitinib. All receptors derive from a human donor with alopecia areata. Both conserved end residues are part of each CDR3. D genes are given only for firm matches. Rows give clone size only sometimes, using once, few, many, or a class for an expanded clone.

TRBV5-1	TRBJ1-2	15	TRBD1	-	TGCGCCAGCAGCTTGGATCAGGGGGCTATCTATGGCTACACCTTC	CASSLDQGAIYGYTF
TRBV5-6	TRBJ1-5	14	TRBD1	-	TGTGCCAGCAGCTGGATGACAGGGGGCCAGCCCCAGCATTTT	CASSWMTGGQPQHF
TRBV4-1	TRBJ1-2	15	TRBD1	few	TGCGCCAGCAGCCAATGGGACAGCTCTAACTATGGCTACACCTTC	CASSQWDSSNYGYTF
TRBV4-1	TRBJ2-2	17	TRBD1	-	TGCGCCAGCAGCCAAGAGAAGGGACAGGGAAACACCGGGGAGCTGTTTTTT	CASSQEKGQGNTGELFF
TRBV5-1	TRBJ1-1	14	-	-	TGCGCCAGCAGCTTGGATCCAGGGCCGACTGAAGCTTTCTTT	CASSLDPGPTEAFF
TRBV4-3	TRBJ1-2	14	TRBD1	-	TGCGCCAGCAGCCCTTTAGGGACAGGATTTGGCTACACCTTC	CASSPLGTGFGYTF
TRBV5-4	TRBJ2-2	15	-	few	TGTGCCAGCAGCCCTGGACACCCGAACACCGGGGAGCTGTTTTTT	CASSPGHPNTGELFF
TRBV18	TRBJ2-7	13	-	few	TGTGCCAGCTCACCACCTTCTTCCTACGAGCAGTACTTC	CASSPPSSYEQYF
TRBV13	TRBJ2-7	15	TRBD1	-	TGTGCCAGCAGCCCACAGACAGGGGGGCCCTACGAGCAGTACTTC	CASSPQTGGPYEQYF
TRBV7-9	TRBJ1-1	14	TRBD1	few	TGTGCCAGCAGCGATGACAGGGGCAACACTGAAGCTTTCTTT	CASSDDRGNTEAFF
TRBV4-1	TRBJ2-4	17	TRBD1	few	TGCGCCAGCAGCCAACGTCAGGGGGCTTGGGCCAAAAACATTCAGTACTTC	CASSQRQGAWAKNIQYF